This passage covers 21 T cell receptor beta chains from one sample sequenced in a study of neurological immune-mediated disorders. Each CDR3 protein is one row after TCRdb ran MiXCR on the 5' RACE reads. The profile shows nearly 60,000 distinct CDR3 sequences, 3% to 4% of them singletons. What was sequenced was PBMCs. Every receptor here comes from a woman aged 60 to 75 with multiple sclerosis.

This clonotype appeared many times. The chain is built from TRBV5-1 and TRBJ2-5; D perhaps matches TRBD2 (5 bases). The CDR3 length is 16 residues. V lost 4 bases to trimming and J lost 6 bases, with 22 bases between them. CDR1 and CDR2 from the germline V gene are SGHRS and YFSETQ. CDR3 in DNA: TGCGCCAGCAGCACCCCGTCTCCCGGACCGGGAAAGACCCAGTACTTC. This translates into CASSTPSPGPGKTQYF. Full variable domain (missing parts from reference TRBV5-1 and TRBJ2-5): KAGVTQTPRYLIKTRGQQVTLSCSPISGHRSVSWYQQTPGQGLQFLFEYFSETQRNKGNFPGRFSGRQFSNSRSEMNVSTLELGDSALYLCASSTPSPGPGKTQYFGPGTRLLVL.

This clonotype was seen ten or more times. The chain recombines TRBV7-9 with TRBJ2-7, with 10 bases that match TRBD1. The CDR3 is 15 amino acids. J lost 7 bases, V lost 5 bases, and 11 bases had no gene match. Germline CDR1 is SEHNR and CDR2 is FQNEAQ (reference sequence). CDR3 loop: CASSRSGQGVSEQYF. CDR3 nucleotides: TGTGCCAGCAGCCGATCTGGACAGGGGGTGAGTGAGCAGTACTTC.

This clonotype was detected ten times or more. V is TRBV5-1 and J is TRBJ2-5, with D unclear. Germline V gene data show CDR1 as SGHRS and CDR2 as YFSETQ. V was clipped by 1 base and J by 3 bases, with 1 base between them. The CDR3 covers 11 residues. CDR3 loop: CASSLKETQYF. The CDR3 DNA reads TGCGCCAGCAGCTTGAAAGAGACCCAGTACTTC.

This clonotype was seen many times. The chain combines TRBV7-2 with TRBJ2-7, with 9 bases fitting TRBD1. This CDR3 region has 14 residues. The V gene's germline CDR1 is SGHTA and CDR2 FQGNSA. The V gene end was trimmed by 5 bases and the J gene end by 2 bases; junction bases not matched to a gene: 4. The CDR3 here is CASSQTGGAYEQYF. CDR3 in DNA: TGTGCCAGCAGCCAGACAGGGGGAGCCTACGAGCAGTACTTC.

This clonotype was counted only a few times. The chain combines TRBV28 with TRBJ1-6; the D gene is possibly TRBD1 (5 bases). Germline V gene lookup returns CDR1 MDHEN and CDR2 SYDVKM. V was cut by 6 bases and J by 10 bases, with 19 bases left in between. This CDR3 contains 15 residues. The CDR3 DNA is TGTGCCAGCAGCCGTCCTGGGACGGGTCTATCACCCCTCCACTTT. Translation: CASSRPGTGLSPLHF.

This clonotype was recorded many times. V is TRBV7-2 and J is TRBJ2-2; unclear D gene. Germline lookup yields CDR1 SGHTA and CDR2 FQGNSA. V gave up 2 bases and J gave up 0 bases, with 13 bases separating them. This CDR3 has 17 residues. The CDR3 DNA is TGTGCCAGCAGCTTAACCACACGCGGAGCGAACACCGGGGAGCTGTTTTTT. It is translated as CASSLTTRGANTGELFF.

This clonotype was detected ten times or more. The J gene is TRBJ2-4, the V gene TRBV20-1; D ambiguous. CDR3 size: 15 residues. The germline V gene has CDR1 DFQATT and CDR2 SNEGSKA (reference sequence). The ends were cut back, 0 bases at V and 2 bases at J, with 11 bases in the middle. The CDR3 DNA is TGCAGTGCTAGAGACCCGAGCACCTCCAAAAACATTCAGTACTTC. Its protein product is CSARDPSTSKNIQYF.

This clonotype was recorded many times. V usage is TRBV6-5 and J usage is TRBJ1-2; tentative D call: TRBD1 (5 bases). This CDR3 is 14 amino acids long. The germline V gene has CDR1 MNHEY and CDR2 SVGAGI. Trimming left V 6 bases short and J 6 bases short, with 17 bases between. CDR3 in DNA: TGTGCCAGCAGGTTGGGACGGCTGACAAATGGCTACACCTTC. Protein: CASRLGRLTNGYTF.

The table lists this clonotype with many counts. The chain combines TRBV5-1 with TRBJ2-7; 8 bases map to TRBD2. CDR1 and CDR2 from the germline V gene are SGHRS and YFSETQ. J lost 0 bases, V lost 3 bases, and 2 bases had no gene match. The CDR3 sequence is 14 residues long. CDR3 region: CASSSSGLSYEQYF. CDR3 bases: TGCGCCAGCAGCTCTAGCGGGCTCTCCTACGAGCAGTACTTC.

There are many counts of this clonotype. The genes are TRBV11-1 and TRBJ1-6, with D hard to call. Germline assignment: CDR1 SGHAT and CDR2 FQDESV (reference sequence). The CDR3 totals 12 residues. V was trimmed by 1 base and J by 8 bases, leaving 3 bases between them. The CDR3: CASSLEHSPLHF. CDR3 sequence (DNA): TGTGCCAGCAGCTTAGAGCATTCACCCCTCCACTTT.

This clonotype was counted many times. The chain carries TRBV20-1 and TRBJ2-3; 9 bases are a match to TRBD2. Trimming took 6 bases from V and 4 from J; bases not matched to a gene: 11. This CDR3 contains 15 residues. Germline V gives CDR1 DFQATT, CDR2 SNEGSKA (reference sequence). DNA for the CDR3: TGCAGTGCCCATGAGGGCGCGGGGGGGGCAGATACGCAGTATTTT. Residues: CSAHEGAGGADTQYF.

This clonotype was recorded at least ten times. The chain is built from TRBV27 and TRBJ2-7, with TRBD1 matching 10 bases. The V gene's germline CDR1 is MNHEY and CDR2 SMNVEV (reference sequence). CDR3 length: 15 amino acids. J gave up 2 bases and V 5 bases, and 6 bases lay outside the gene matches. The CDR3 region is CASSQRTGGTYEQYF. The CDR3 DNA reads TGTGCCAGCAGTCAACGGACAGGGGGGACCTACGAGCAGTACTTC.

This clonotype was detected many times. This chain connects TRBV24-1 to TRBJ2-1; 9 bases are a match to TRBD2. V was clipped by 4 bases and J by 5 bases; unmatched bases: 8. Germline CDR1 and CDR2: KGHDR and SFDVKD. This CDR3 has 16 residues. The CDR3 DNA is TGTGCCACCAGTGACCTTAGCGGGGGTCGGAACAATGAGCAGTTCTTC. It specifies CATSDLSGGRNNEQFF.

This clonotype was detected ten times or more. V and J are TRBV6-2 or TRBV6-3 and TRBJ1-5; D not certain. This CDR3 has 15 amino acids. Between the trimmed V and J ends, which lost 6 bases and 1 base, there was a span of 13 bases. The germline CDR1 and CDR2 sequences are MNHEY and SVGEGT. DNA for the CDR3: TGTGCCAGCAGATCCTCACATAGGAGCAATCAGCCCCAGCATTTT. It is translated as CASRSSHRSNQPQHF.

This clonotype was counted at least ten times. This chain connects TRBV7-9 to TRBJ1-2, with D perhaps TRBD1 (5 bases). CDR3 length: 13 amino acids. V was trimmed by 5 bases and J by 8 bases, leaving 15 bases between them. The germline CDR1 and CDR2 sequences are SEHNR and FQNEAQ (reference sequence). CDR3: CASSDPGMGGYTF. As DNA, the CDR3 is TGTGCCAGCAGCGACCCAGGGATGGGAGGCTACACCTTC.

In this sample, this clonotype turned up many times. This chain uses TRBV29-1 with TRBJ1-3; 7 bases match TRBD1. The germline V gene has CDR1 SQVTM and CDR2 ANQGSEA. Trimming took 6 bases from V and 12 from J; bases not matched to a gene: 11. The CDR3 extends over 12 amino acids. CDR3 in amino acids: CSVGQSGKNIYF. CDR3 nucleotide sequence: TGCAGCGTGGGACAGTCCGGAAAAAACATATATTTT.

Note on this clonotype: A much more abundant neighbour one base away suggests this may be a read error. The chain couples TRBV12-3 or TRBV12-4 to TRBJ1-1, with D unclear. The CDR3 loop spans 12 amino acids. Here the CDR3 reads CDSSFGNTEAFF. DNA for the CDR3: TGTGACAGCAGTTTCGGGAACACTGAAGCTTTCTTT.

This clonotype was observed a few times. The V gene is TRBV20-1, the J gene TRBJ2-1; tentatively, D is TRBD2 (6 bases). The germline V and J ends were trimmed by 0 bases and 10 bases, with 10 bases remaining between them. The V gene's germline CDR1 is DFQATT and CDR2 SNEGSKA (reference sequence). CDR3 size: 12 residues. CDR3 nucleotide sequence: TGCAGTGCTAGAGATCGGGCGGGAGAGCAGTTCTTC. It translates to CSARDRAGEQFF.

This clonotype was counted many times. V usage is TRBV4-1 and J usage is TRBJ2-7; 10 bases fit TRBD2. Germline V lookup: CDR1 MGHRA, CDR2 YSYEKL. The V and J ends lost 0 bases and 3 bases, in that order; junction bases with no gene match: 2. CDR3 length: 15 amino acids. CDR3 sequence: CASSQDVAGGYEQYF. CDR3 coding DNA: TGCGCCAGCAGCCAAGACGTAGCGGGGGGCTACGAGCAGTACTTC.

This clonotype has at least ten counts. The chain links TRBV20-1 to TRBJ2-7; D is perhaps TRBD1 (5 bases). Trimming removed 0 bases from V and 5 bases from J, with 14 bases in between. This CDR3 has 14 amino acids. The germline V gene has CDR1 DFQATT and CDR2 SNEGSKA (reference sequence). The CDR3 DNA reads as TGCAGTGCTAGAGATTCGGCAGGGTCGGACGAGCAGTACTTC. Amino acid sequence: CSARDSAGSDEQYF.

There are many counts of this clonotype. CDR3 DNA: TGTGCCAGCAGCTCCACGACCCGGCGGGCCAAGCAGTACTTC. Amino acids: CASSSTTRRAKQYF. The J gene is TRBJ2-7, the V gene TRBV7-3, with D possibly TRBD2 on 5 matching bases. Germline lookup yields CDR1 SGHTA and CDR2 FQGTGA. Trimming cost V 4 bases and J 8 bases, with 18 bases left between them. This CDR3 has 14 amino acids.